The entry below gives a single T cell receptor (beta chain) sequence along with its context. This record belongs to a study of T cell changes during pregnancy in multiple sclerosis. The protocol was immunoSEQ multiplex PCR, while the TCRdb copy is restricted to in-frame clones and leaves out a portion. The sample lists about 36,000 clones, roughly 93% occurring once. The germline gives CDR1 MNHNS, CDR2 SASEGT. The CDR3 consists of 15 residues. J lost 4 bases, V lost 2 bases, and 3 bases had no gene match. This TCR came from a female donor with multiple sclerosis, enrolled in a pregnancy study. Sequenced material: CD4+ T cells from peripheral blood mononuclear cells, taken in the first trimester of pregnancy. The gene calls are TRBV6-1 and TRBJ2-7; TRBD2 agrees at 12 bases. DNA for the CDR3: TGTGCCAGCAGTGAACAGACTAGCGGGAGTTACGAGCAGTACTTC. Translated, it gives CASSEQTSGSYEQYF.